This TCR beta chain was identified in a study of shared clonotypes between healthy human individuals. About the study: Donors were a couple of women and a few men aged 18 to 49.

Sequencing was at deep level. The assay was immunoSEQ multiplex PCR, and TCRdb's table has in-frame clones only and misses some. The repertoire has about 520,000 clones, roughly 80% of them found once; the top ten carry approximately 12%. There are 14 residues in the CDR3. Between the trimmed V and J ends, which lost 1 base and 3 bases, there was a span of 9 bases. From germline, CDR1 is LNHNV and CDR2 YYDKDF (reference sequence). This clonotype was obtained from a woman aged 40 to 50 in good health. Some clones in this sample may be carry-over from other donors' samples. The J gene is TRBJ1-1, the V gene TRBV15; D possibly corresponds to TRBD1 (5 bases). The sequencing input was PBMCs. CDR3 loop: CATSRGGVDTEAFF. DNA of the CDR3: TGTGCCACCAGCAGAGGGGGGGTAGACACTGAAGCTTTCTTT.